Given below is one T cell receptor (beta chain) in context. This clonotype was found many times. The clone's antigen remains unknown. Qualities for individual bases were not recorded, and no much larger clone is one base off. Taken from the germline V gene, the CDR1 and CDR2 loops are SGHTA and FQGTGA. Taken from cysteine to phenylalanine, the CDR3 has 16 residues. The kept DNA is CDR3 alone, 48 bases in frame from the first base. V lost 4 bases and J lost 1 base; the stretch between them is 16 bases long. Patients chosen for sequencing had shown expansion of CD8+CD57+ cells by flow cytometry. All patients had severe acquired aplastic anemia diagnosed by International Study of Aplastic Anemia and Agranulocytosis and Camitta criteria. No therapy had been received by the patients at the time of blood sampling. In this study, sorted CD4+ and CD8+ T cells from the blood of healthy subjects and of severe aplastic anemia patients had their TCR repertoires deep-sequenced. Patients were enrolled in the USA under clinicaltrials.gov protocols 00001620, 01623167, 00001397, 00071045, 00081523 and 00961064. Ficoll-Paque density gradient centrifugation was used to isolate peripheral blood mononuclear cells. Before DNA extraction, CD4+ and CD8+ T cells were sorted with FACS or magnetic beads.

This sample was included in a study of CD8+CD57+ T cells in acquired aplastic anemia (dated by TCRdb to between 2018 and 2020). About the investigation overall: A mean of 3.2 ug of DNA, ranging from 0.2 to 27.4 ug, was extracted from sorted CD4+ and CD8+ cells. CD8+CD57+ expansion was defined as frequency above the mean frequency observed in healthy subjects.

Study-level results and caveats: CD8+ Simpson's diversity did not differ significantly between patients and healthy controls (P=0.060). Some 30 CD8+ CDR3 sequences were shared between patients and controls but appeared highly expressed in patients and within their immunodominant clones.

Genomic DNA was used as template for profiling of TCR beta VDJ combinations and CDR3 sequences. An Illumina HiSeq 2000 was the platform used for TCR repertoire sequencing. The authors processed their data as follows. TRBV/TRBJ rearrangement plots, CDR3 size and DJ length profiles, and Simpson's diversity index were used to assess repertoires. The immunodominant clone was defined as the most abundant DNA sequence in deep sequencing data. CDR3 amino acid sequences were screened for sharing across subjects and compared with published repertoires and the VDJdb database. TCRdb handled the public reads itself, with Q25 trimming in fastp and clone calling in MiXCR, and kept productive beta chains. For every CDR3 protein sequence, its rows merge into one entry that carries the most common genes and DNA. TCRdb, not the authors, supplied the V and J calls. Within this sample are approximately 190,000 distinct CDR3 sequences, with more than 45% of them counted one time only. The ten largest clones capture approximately 9.7% of the sample.

This receptor was identified in a human donor with aplastic anemia. This chain joins TRBV7-3 to TRBJ1-1, with the D gene too uncertain to name. The sequenced sample was sorted CD4+, CD8+, or CD8+CD57+ T cells (not recorded which) from PBMCs. The DNA sequence is TGTGCCAGCAGCTCCAAAGGTTACGGCCCGAACACTGAAGCTTTCTTT. It specifies CASSSKGYGPNTEAFF.